The clone carrying this TCR beta chain was picked up many times. The antigen is not known. The CDR3 length is 15 residues. Trimming took off 1 base at V and 5 bases at J, with 14 bases between the two ends. Per the germline V gene, CDR1 is MNHEY and CDR2 is SVGAGI. The time point denotes: persistent/refractory GD, antithyroid drugs over 5 years with positive TRAb. The TCR library used RNA extracted from PBMCs. Patients were enrolled at an endocrinology department in Xi'an, China. The sample belongs to a study of regulatory T cells in long-lasting Graves disease. Study-wide background: The definition of persistent Graves' disease was over 5 years of antithyroid drugs with positive TSH receptor antibodies.

General study results and limits: When disease was persistent, TRBV28, TRBJ1-2 and TRBJ2-5 were the favored segments. Those with persistent disease had in common more public clonotypes (2,741) than new patients (more than 900).

Library construction for TCR beta used iRepertoire HTBI primers and Arm-PCR of CDR3 regions. TCRdb used MiXCR to reprocess the multiplex PCR reads, holding one entry per CDR3 protein. This repertoire shows 700,000 or so distinct CDR3 sequences, about 32% found once; its top ten account for 35% to 55%. The sequences come from peripheral blood mononuclear cells (PBMCs), collected when the disease was refractory, from a patient treated with antithyroid drugs. The J gene is TRBJ1-1, the V gene TRBV6-5, with TRBD1 as a possible D gene (5 bases). The source is a female donor with Graves disease. In DNA form, the CDR3 reads TGTGCCAGCAGTTACTTCAGGGAGGTGGGGACTGAAGCTTTCTTT. The encoded protein is CASSYFREVGTEAFF.